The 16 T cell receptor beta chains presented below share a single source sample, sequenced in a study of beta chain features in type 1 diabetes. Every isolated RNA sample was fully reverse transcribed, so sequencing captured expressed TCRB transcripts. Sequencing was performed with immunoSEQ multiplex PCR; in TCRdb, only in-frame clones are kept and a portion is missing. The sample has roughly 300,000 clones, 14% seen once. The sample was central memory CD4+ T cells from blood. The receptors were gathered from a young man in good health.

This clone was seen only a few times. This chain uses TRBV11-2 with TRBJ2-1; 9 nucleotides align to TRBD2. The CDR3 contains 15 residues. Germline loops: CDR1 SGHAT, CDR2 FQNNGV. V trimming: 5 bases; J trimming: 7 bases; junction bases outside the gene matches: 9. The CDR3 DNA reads TGTGCCAGCAGCCCCCCCCGCGGGGGGGGGAATGAGCAGTTCTTC. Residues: CASSPPRGGGNEQFF.

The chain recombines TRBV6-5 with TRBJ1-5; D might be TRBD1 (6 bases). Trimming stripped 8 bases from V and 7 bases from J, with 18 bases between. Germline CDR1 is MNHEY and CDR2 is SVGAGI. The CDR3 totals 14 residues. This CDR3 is CASVGGNRGQPQHF. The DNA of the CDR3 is TGTGCCAGCGTAGGGGGGAACCGTGGACAGCCCCAGCATTTT.

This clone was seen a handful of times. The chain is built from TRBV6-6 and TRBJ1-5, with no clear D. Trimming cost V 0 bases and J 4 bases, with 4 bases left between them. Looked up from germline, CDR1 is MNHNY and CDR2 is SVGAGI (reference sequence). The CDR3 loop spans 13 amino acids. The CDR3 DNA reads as TGTGCCAGCAGTTACTCGAGAAATCAGCCCCAGCATTTT. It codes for CASSYSRNQPQHF.

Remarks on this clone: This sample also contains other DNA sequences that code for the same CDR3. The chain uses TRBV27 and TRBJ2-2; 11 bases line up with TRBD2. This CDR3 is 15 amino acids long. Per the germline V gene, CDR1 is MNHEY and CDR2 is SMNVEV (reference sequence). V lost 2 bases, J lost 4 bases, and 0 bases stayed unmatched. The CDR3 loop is CASSLTSGGTGELFF. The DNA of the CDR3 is TGTGCCAGCAGTTTAACTAGCGGGGGCACCGGGGAGCTGTTTTTT.

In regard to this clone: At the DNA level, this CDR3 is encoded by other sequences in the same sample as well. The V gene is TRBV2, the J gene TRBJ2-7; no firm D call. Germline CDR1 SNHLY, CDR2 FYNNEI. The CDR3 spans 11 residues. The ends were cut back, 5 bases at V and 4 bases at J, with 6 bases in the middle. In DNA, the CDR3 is TGTGCCAGCAGTCCACAATACGAGCAGTACTTC. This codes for CASSPQYEQYF.

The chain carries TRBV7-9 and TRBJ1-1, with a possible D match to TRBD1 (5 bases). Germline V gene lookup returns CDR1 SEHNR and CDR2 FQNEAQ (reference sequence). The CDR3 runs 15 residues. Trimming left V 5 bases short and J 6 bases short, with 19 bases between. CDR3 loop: CASSLLGGSEPEAFF. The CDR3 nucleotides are TGTGCCAGCAGCCTACTTGGGGGGAGCGAGCCTGAAGCTTTCTTT.

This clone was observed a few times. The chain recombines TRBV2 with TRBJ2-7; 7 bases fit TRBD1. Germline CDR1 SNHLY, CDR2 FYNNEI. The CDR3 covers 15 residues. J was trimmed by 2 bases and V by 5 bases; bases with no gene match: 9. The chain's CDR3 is CASSYVQGVTYEQYF. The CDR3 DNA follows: TGTGCCAGCAGTTACGTCCAGGGGGTTACCTACGAGCAGTACTTC.

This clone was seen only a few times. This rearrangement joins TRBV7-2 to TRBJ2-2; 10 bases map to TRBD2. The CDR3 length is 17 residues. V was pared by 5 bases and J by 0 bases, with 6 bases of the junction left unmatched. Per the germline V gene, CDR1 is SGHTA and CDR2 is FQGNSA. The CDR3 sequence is CASSAGLATTNTGELFF. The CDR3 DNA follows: TGTGCCAGCAGCGCGGGACTAGCGACGACGAACACCGGGGAGCTGTTTTTT. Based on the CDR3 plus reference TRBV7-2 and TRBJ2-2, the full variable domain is GAGVSQSPSNKVTEKGKDVELRCDPISGHTALYWYRQSLGQGLEFLIYFQGNSAPDKSGLPSDRFSAERTGGSVSTLTIQRTQQEDSAVYLCASSAGLATTNTGELFFGEGSRLTVL.

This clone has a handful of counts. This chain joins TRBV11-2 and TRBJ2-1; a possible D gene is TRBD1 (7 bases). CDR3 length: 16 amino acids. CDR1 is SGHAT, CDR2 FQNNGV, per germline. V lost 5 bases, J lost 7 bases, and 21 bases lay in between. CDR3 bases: TGTGCCAGCAGCCCCGGGGGAGAGACAGGGTCAAATGAGCAGTTCTTC. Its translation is CASSPGGETGSNEQFF.

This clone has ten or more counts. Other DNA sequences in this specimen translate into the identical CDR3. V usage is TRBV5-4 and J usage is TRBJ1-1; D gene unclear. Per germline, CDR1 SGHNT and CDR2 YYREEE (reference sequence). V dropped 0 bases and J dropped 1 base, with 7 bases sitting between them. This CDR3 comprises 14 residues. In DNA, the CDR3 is TGTGCCAGCAGCTTGGTCGGATCGAACACTGAAGCTTTCTTT. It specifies CASSLVGSNTEAFF. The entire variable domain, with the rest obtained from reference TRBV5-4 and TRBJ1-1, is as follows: ETGVTQSPTHLIKTRGQQVTLRCSSQSGHNTVSWYQQALGQGPQFIFQYYREEENGRGNFPPRFSGLQFPNYSSELNVNALELDDSALYLCASSLVGSNTEAFFGQGTRLTVV.

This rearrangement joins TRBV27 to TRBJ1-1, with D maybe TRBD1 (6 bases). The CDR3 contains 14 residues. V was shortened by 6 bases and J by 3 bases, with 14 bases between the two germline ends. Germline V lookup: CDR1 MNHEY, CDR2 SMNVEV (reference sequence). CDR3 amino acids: CASRHRDYDTEAFF. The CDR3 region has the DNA TGTGCCAGCAGACACAGGGATTATGACACTGAAGCTTTCTTT.

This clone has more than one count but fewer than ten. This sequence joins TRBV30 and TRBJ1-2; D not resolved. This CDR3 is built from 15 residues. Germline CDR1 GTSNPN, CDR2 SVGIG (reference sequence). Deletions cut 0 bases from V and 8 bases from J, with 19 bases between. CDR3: CAWSVSEVLLNGYTF. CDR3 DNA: TGTGCCTGGAGTGTTAGCGAGGTCCTTCTGAACGGCTACACCTTC.

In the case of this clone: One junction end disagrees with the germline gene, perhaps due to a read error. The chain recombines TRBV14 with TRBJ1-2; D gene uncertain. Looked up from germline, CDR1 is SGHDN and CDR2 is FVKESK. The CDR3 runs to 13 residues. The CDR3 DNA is TGTGCCAGCAGCCGTGGACGGAGCTATAGCTACACCTTC. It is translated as CASSRGRSYSYTF.

The chain's CDR3 is CASSVAPGNYGYTF. CDR3 coding DNA: TGTGCCAGCAGCGTAGCCCCAGGGAACTATGGCTACACCTTC. The gene calls are TRBV9 and TRBJ1-2; TRBD1 might be the D (5 bases). The germline gives CDR1 SGDLS, CDR2 YYNGEE. The length of the CDR3 is 14 residues. Trimming pared 0 bases from V and 2 bases from J, leaving 8 bases between.

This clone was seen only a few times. The CDR3 loop reads CASSFNDRVNGYTF. CDR3 nucleotides: TGTGCCAGCAGCTTCAATGACAGGGTTAATGGCTACACCTTC. V usage is TRBV7-2 and J usage is TRBJ1-2; 7 bases are a match to TRBD1. The germline gives CDR1 SGHTA, CDR2 FQGNSA. This CDR3 is 14 amino acids long. V shed 3 bases, J shed 6 bases, and the junction held 7 bases outside the gene matches.

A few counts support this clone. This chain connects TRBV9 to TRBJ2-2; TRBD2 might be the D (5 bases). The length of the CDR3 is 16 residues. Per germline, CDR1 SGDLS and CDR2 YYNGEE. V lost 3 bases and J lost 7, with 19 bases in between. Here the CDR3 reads CASSEGGSGFVGELFF. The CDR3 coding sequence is TGTGCCAGCAGCGAAGGCGGGTCGGGGTTCGTCGGGGAGCTGTTTTTT.